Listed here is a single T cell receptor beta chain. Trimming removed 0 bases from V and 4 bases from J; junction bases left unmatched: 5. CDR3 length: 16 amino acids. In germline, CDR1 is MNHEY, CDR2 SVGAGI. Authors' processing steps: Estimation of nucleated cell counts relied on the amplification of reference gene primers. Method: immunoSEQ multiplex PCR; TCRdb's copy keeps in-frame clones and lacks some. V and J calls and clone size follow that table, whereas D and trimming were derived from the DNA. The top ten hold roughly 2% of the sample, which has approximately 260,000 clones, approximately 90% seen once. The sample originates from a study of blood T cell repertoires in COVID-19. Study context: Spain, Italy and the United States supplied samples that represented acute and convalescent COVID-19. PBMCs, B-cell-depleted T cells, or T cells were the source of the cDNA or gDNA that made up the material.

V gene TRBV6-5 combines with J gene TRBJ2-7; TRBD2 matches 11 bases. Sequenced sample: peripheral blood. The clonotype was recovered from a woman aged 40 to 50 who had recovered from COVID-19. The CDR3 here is CASSYSQSSGGYEQYF. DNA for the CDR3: TGTGCCAGCAGTTACTCGCAGTCTAGCGGGGGGTACGAGCAGTACTTC.